This TCR beta chain originates from a study of long-term antiretroviral therapy in people with HIV. General study findings and limits: HIV repertoires spanned tighter CDR3 length ranges than controls did. Collection of the blood took place between about 2003 and 2018. The ART regimens in use then may have been less effective than current ones.

For this clone: Its antigen is undetermined.

The assay used was immunoSEQ (version v3.0), run at survey level. TCRdb's table, derived via immunoSEQ multiplex PCR, lists solely in-frame clones and lacks some. The sample shows over 30,000 clones, approximately 72% of them seen only once. Treatment locations for all participants with HIV were in the United States. Samples held about 0.85-10 million cryopreserved PBMC, and DNA extraction followed. V lost 5 bases to trimming and J lost 7 bases; unmatched junction nucleotides: 15. Germline assignment: CDR1 LNHDA and CDR2 SQIVND (reference sequence). This CDR3 contains 17 residues. This chain uses TRBV19 with TRBJ2-2; 8 bases match TRBD2. The receptor's source is a middle-aged man with HIV. The input for sequencing was unsorted PBMCs, taken 3 years after starting antiretroviral therapy. The CDR3 sequence: CASSSVVLAGIGGELFF. CDR3 DNA: TGTGCCAGTAGTTCAGTGGTCCTAGCGGGTATTGGCGGGGAGCTGTTTTTT.